The sequence of this T cell receptor (beta chain) was determined in a study of T cells in Graves' hyperthyroidism and ophthalmopathy. Study information: Peripheral blood was acquired at first diagnosis, ahead of any therapy whatsoever.

Ten or more counts support this clonotype. CDR3 length equals 14 residues. The junction had 4 bases not matched to a gene; V was cut back by 4 bases and J by 5 bases. Cells are PBMCs isolated from about 10 ml of fresh blood. RNA transcripts provided the source from which TCR beta CDR3 regions were amplified. When the TCR CDR3 underwent first-round RT-PCR, the HTBI primer set was used. In TCRdb, the multiplex PCR reads were re-called with MiXCR into one record per CDR3 protein. The repertoire holds under 750,000 distinct CDR3 sequences, with about 19% as singletons. The chain carries TRBV12-3 or TRBV12-4 and TRBJ2-5; 10 bases align to TRBD1. The sequenced material came from blood. This TCR was sampled from a woman between 50 and 59 years old with Graves' hyperthyroidism that later progressed to Graves' ophthalmopathy. The CDR3 DNA follows: TGTGCCAGCAGTTCGACAGGGGGCTGGGAGACCCAGTACTTC. It yields the protein CASSSTGGWETQYF.